The rows below give T cell receptor beta chains drawn from one sample of a study of blood T cell repertoires in COVID-19. Data came from immunoSEQ multiplex PCR; TCRdb stores just in-frame clones and leaves some out. The table records around 290,000 clones, around 89% of them present only once. The sample was peripheral blood. The source of these receptors is a middle-aged man with acute or convalescent COVID-19. CDR3s include the opening cysteine and the closing phenylalanine or tryptophan. D genes are given only for firm matches. Rows may omit the clone size; those that give it use once, few, many or a size class.

cdr3_nt: TGTGCCAGCAGCTTAGTTCCGACTTCTTCCTACAATGAGCAGTTCTTC
cdr3_aa: CASSLVPTSSYNEQFF
d_call: -
cdr3_length: 16
v_call: TRBV11-2
j_call: TRBJ2-1
clone_size: -

cdr3_nt: TGTGCCAGCAGTTACCTAGGACAGGGGGCGCGTGGCTACACCTTC
cdr3_aa: CASSYLGQGARGYTF
d_call: TRBD1
cdr3_length: 15
v_call: TRBV6-6
j_call: TRBJ1-2
clone_size: once

cdr3_nt: TGTGCCAGCAGGGACAGGGGAGACACCATATATTTT
cdr3_aa: CASRDRGDTIYF
d_call: TRBD1
cdr3_length: 12
v_call: TRBV2
j_call: TRBJ1-3
clone_size: -

cdr3_nt: TGTGCCTCCAGGGGCAGGGACCACTCTGGAAACACCATATATTTT
cdr3_aa: CASRGRDHSGNTIYF
d_call: -
cdr3_length: 15
v_call: TRBV10-3
j_call: TRBJ1-3
clone_size: -

cdr3_nt: TGTGCCAGCAGCTTCTCACAGGGAACTGAAGCTTTCTTT
cdr3_aa: CASSFSQGTEAFF
d_call: -
cdr3_length: 13
v_call: TRBV7-2
j_call: TRBJ1-1
clone_size: -

cdr3_nt: TGTGCCCGGAGCGGTCCAACTAGCGGGGGGGCCATTGAGCAGTTCTTC
cdr3_aa: CARSGPTSGGAIEQFF
d_call: -
cdr3_length: 16
v_call: TRBV21-1
j_call: TRBJ2-1
clone_size: -

cdr3_nt: TGCGCCAGCAGCTTACACGGGGCCTACGAGCAGTACTTC
cdr3_aa: CASSLHGAYEQYF
d_call: -
cdr3_length: 13
v_call: TRBV5-1
j_call: TRBJ2-7
clone_size: -

cdr3_nt: TGTGCCAGCAGCCAAGGGGGCACGAATTCACCCCTCCACTTT
cdr3_aa: CASSQGGTNSPLHF
d_call: -
cdr3_length: 14
v_call: TRBV3-1/TRBV3-2
j_call: TRBJ1-6
clone_size: -

cdr3_nt: TGTGCCAGCAGTACCCCGGGACAGTCCTACGAGCAGTACTTC
cdr3_aa: CASSTPGQSYEQYF
d_call: TRBD1
cdr3_length: 14
v_call: TRBV28
j_call: TRBJ2-7
clone_size: -

cdr3_nt: TGTGCCACCAGTGATTACCGACAGGCCCCAGATACGCAGTATTTT
cdr3_aa: CATSDYRQAPDTQYF
d_call: -
cdr3_length: 15
v_call: TRBV24-1
j_call: TRBJ2-3
clone_size: -

cdr3_nt: TGTGCCAACGGACTTCGGCAGGGAGGGACCGGGGAGCTGTTTTTT
cdr3_aa: CANGLRQGGTGELFF
d_call: -
cdr3_length: 15
v_call: TRBV21-1
j_call: TRBJ2-2
clone_size: -

cdr3_nt: TGTGCCTGGAGTGGGGGGGTGGGCAATTCACCCCTCCACTTT
cdr3_aa: CAWSGGVGNSPLHF
d_call: -
cdr3_length: 14
v_call: TRBV30
j_call: TRBJ1-6
clone_size: -

cdr3_nt: TGTGCCAGTAGCATCAACTACCTGGCTGAAGCTTTCTTT
cdr3_aa: CASSINYLAEAFF
d_call: -
cdr3_length: 13
v_call: TRBV19
j_call: TRBJ1-1
clone_size: -

cdr3_nt: TGTGCCAGCAGTTTTCAGCGGGGTTCACCCCTCCACTTT
cdr3_aa: CASSFQRGSPLHF
d_call: -
cdr3_length: 13
v_call: TRBV27
j_call: TRBJ1-6
clone_size: -

cdr3_nt: TGTGCCAGCAGCCAAGACTGGACATCCTACGAGCAGTACTTC
cdr3_aa: CASSQDWTSYEQYF
d_call: -
cdr3_length: 14
v_call: TRBV14
j_call: TRBJ2-7
clone_size: -

cdr3_nt: TGTGCCATCAGTGACGGGACAGGGGACGACGAGCAGTACTTC
cdr3_aa: CAISDGTGDDEQYF
d_call: TRBD1
cdr3_length: 14
v_call: TRBV10-3
j_call: TRBJ2-7
clone_size: -

cdr3_nt: TGCGCCAGCAGCCAAGATCCGCCTAGCGGGGGGCCCACAGATACGCAGTATTTT
cdr3_aa: CASSQDPPSGGPTDTQYF
d_call: TRBD2
cdr3_length: 18
v_call: TRBV4-1
j_call: TRBJ2-3
clone_size: -

cdr3_nt: TGTGCCAGCAGTTTAGGGCAGACAGATACGCAGTATTTT
cdr3_aa: CASSLGQTDTQYF
d_call: -
cdr3_length: 13
v_call: TRBV12-3/TRBV12-4
j_call: TRBJ2-3
clone_size: once

cdr3_nt: TGTGCCAGCAGGAGAGTCGCGAGGGGGGGATCGGAAAAACTGTTTTTT
cdr3_aa: CASRRVARGGSEKLFF
d_call: -
cdr3_length: 16
v_call: TRBV27
j_call: TRBJ1-4
clone_size: -

cdr3_nt: TGTGCCAGCAGCGTGGAGCAGGGGGGTAGCAATCAGCCCCAGCATTTT
cdr3_aa: CASSVEQGGSNQPQHF
d_call: TRBD1
cdr3_length: 16
v_call: TRBV7-8
j_call: TRBJ1-5
clone_size: -

cdr3_nt: TGTGCCAGTAGTATGGGGACAGCCCTGAGCTCCTACGAGCAGTACTTC
cdr3_aa: CASSMGTALSSYEQYF
d_call: TRBD1
cdr3_length: 16
v_call: TRBV19
j_call: TRBJ2-7
clone_size: -

cdr3_nt: TGTGCCAGCAGCCAAGATTGGGTCCAGGGGGTTTTACGGGGCACTGAAGCTTTCTTT
cdr3_aa: CASSQDWVQGVLRGTEAFF
d_call: TRBD1
cdr3_length: 19
v_call: TRBV3-1/TRBV3-2
j_call: TRBJ1-1
clone_size: -

cdr3_nt: TGTGCCAGCAGTGAATCCTATAATCAGCCCCAGCATTTT
cdr3_aa: CASSESYNQPQHF
d_call: -
cdr3_length: 13
v_call: TRBV6-1
j_call: TRBJ1-5
clone_size: -

cdr3_nt: TGTGCCACCAGCAGCAGACAGGGTTCTTCACCCCTCCACTTT
cdr3_aa: CATSSRQGSSPLHF
d_call: TRBD1
cdr3_length: 14
v_call: TRBV15
j_call: TRBJ1-6
clone_size: once

cdr3_nt: TGCAGCGTTGGTACAGGTGGGGCAGATACGCAGTATTTT
cdr3_aa: CSVGTGGADTQYF
d_call: -
cdr3_length: 13
v_call: TRBV29-1
j_call: TRBJ2-3
clone_size: -

cdr3_nt: TGTGCCAGGGGAGGGCCAACGCTGAACACCGGGGAGCTGTTTTTT
cdr3_aa: CARGGPTLNTGELFF
d_call: TRBD2
cdr3_length: 15
v_call: TRBV2
j_call: TRBJ2-2
clone_size: -

cdr3_nt: TGTGCCAGCAGTTACTCGGCCAATTCACCCCTCCACTTT
cdr3_aa: CASSYSANSPLHF
d_call: -
cdr3_length: 13
v_call: TRBV6-5
j_call: TRBJ1-6
clone_size: -

cdr3_nt: TGCAGCGTTGATGGCGCAGGAAGGAACACTGAAGCTTTCTTT
cdr3_aa: CSVDGAGRNTEAFF
d_call: -
cdr3_length: 14
v_call: TRBV29-1
j_call: TRBJ1-1
clone_size: -

cdr3_nt: TGTGCCAGCAGTTTAGGGACACCTTATAATTCACCCCTCCACTTT
cdr3_aa: CASSLGTPYNSPLHF
d_call: -
cdr3_length: 15
v_call: TRBV27
j_call: TRBJ1-6
clone_size: -

cdr3_nt: TGTGCCAGCACCCCTCCCCGGGATTACGAGCAGTACTTC
cdr3_aa: CASTPPRDYEQYF
d_call: -
cdr3_length: 13
v_call: TRBV21-1
j_call: TRBJ2-7
clone_size: -

cdr3_nt: TGTGCCAGCAGCTTAGGCCAGGGGGTGGGAGAGCAGTACTTC
cdr3_aa: CASSLGQGVGEQYF
d_call: TRBD1
cdr3_length: 14
v_call: TRBV11-2
j_call: TRBJ2-7
clone_size: -

cdr3_nt: TGCGCCAGCAGCCAAGATTGGAGGGGATGGACTGAAGCTTTCTTT
cdr3_aa: CASSQDWRGWTEAFF
d_call: -
cdr3_length: 15
v_call: TRBV4-1
j_call: TRBJ1-1
clone_size: -

cdr3_nt: TGTGCCAGCAGTAGGGACAGGGTCTCTGGAAACACCATATATTTT
cdr3_aa: CASSRDRVSGNTIYF
d_call: TRBD1
cdr3_length: 15
v_call: TRBV25-1
j_call: TRBJ1-3
clone_size: -

cdr3_nt: TGTGCCATCAGTGAGGGGACTTTCATTAATGAAAAACTGTTTTTT
cdr3_aa: CAISEGTFINEKLFF
d_call: -
cdr3_length: 15
v_call: TRBV10-3
j_call: TRBJ1-4
clone_size: few

cdr3_nt: TGCGCCAGCAGCCCCGCCGGGACAGGGGAGCATGAGCAGTTCTTC
cdr3_aa: CASSPAGTGEHEQFF
d_call: TRBD1
cdr3_length: 15
v_call: TRBV4-1
j_call: TRBJ2-1
clone_size: -

cdr3_nt: TGTGCCTGGAGTGTACTGGCGGTTGGCTACACCTTC
cdr3_aa: CAWSVLAVGYTF
d_call: -
cdr3_length: 12
v_call: TRBV30
j_call: TRBJ1-2
clone_size: -